Shown below are 18 T cell receptor beta chains from a single sample sequenced in a study of blood T cell repertoires in COVID-19. Using immunoSEQ multiplex PCR, the repertoire was profiled, and TCRdb retains in-frame clones only, with some absent. The sample consists of about 440,000 clones, about nine tenths of them appearing once. Sequencing input: PBMCs or T cells enriched from blood (not recorded which). The receptors were gathered from a man between 18 and 35 years old who had recovered from COVID-19.

The V and J genes are TRBV21-1 and TRBJ1-5; whether TRBD1, the table's D call, matches the DNA was not checked. TRBV21-1 corresponds to a pseudogene. The CDR3 is 16 residues long. This chain's CDR3 is CASSKEGSAGVKPQHF. CDR3 DNA sequence: TGTGCCAGCAGCAAAGAAGGTTCGGCAGGGGTGAAGCCCCAGCATTTT.

The V and J genes are TRBV4-1 and TRBJ1-2; maybe TRBD1 (5 bases). Germline loops: CDR1 MGHRA, CDR2 YSYEKL. Trimming took 0 bases from V and 3 from J, leaving 11 bases between them. This CDR3 contains 15 residues. The CDR3 DNA follows: TGCGCCAGCAGCCAAGATCCGGGGGAAGACTATGGCTACACCTTC. Residues: CASSQDPGEDYGYTF.

The genes are TRBV7-2 and TRBJ2-3; the match to TRBD2 covers 9 bases. CDR1 and CDR2 (germline): SGHTA, FQGNSA. Unmatched junction bases numbered 7, after V lost 2 bases and J lost 7 bases. The CDR3 extends over 15 amino acids. As DNA, the CDR3 is TGTGCCAGCAGCTTATCTAGCGGGAACGAGTATACGCAGTATTTT. This encodes CASSLSSGNEYTQYF. Filled out from reference TRBV7-2 and TRBJ2-3, the complete variable domain reads GAGVSQSPSNKVTEKGKDVELRCDPISGHTALYWYRQSLGQGLEFLIYFQGNSAPDKSGLPSDRFSAERTGGSVSTLTIQRTQQEDSAVYLCASSLSSGNEYTQYFGPGTRLTVL.

With respect to this clone: One junction end disagrees with the germline gene, perhaps due to a read error. This chain uses TRBV19 with TRBJ2-7; tentative D call: TRBD2 (5 bases). In germline, CDR1 is LNHDA, CDR2 SQIVND (reference sequence). This CDR3 is built from 11 residues. CDR3 in DNA: TGTGCCAGTACGGACTCCCACGAGCAGTACTTC. This translates into CASTDSHEQYF. The full variable domain, with the rest looked up from reference TRBV19 and TRBJ2-7, is DGGITQSPKYLFRKEGQNVTLSCEQNLNHDAMYWYRQDPGQGLRLIYYSQIVNDFQKGDIAEGYSVSREKKESFPLTVTSAQKNPTAFYLCASTDSHEQYFGPGTRLTVT.

This chain links TRBV9 with TRBJ2-1, with D perhaps TRBD2 (7 bases). The V gene's germline CDR1 is SGDLS and CDR2 YYNGEE. V lost 1 base and J 5 bases, leaving 13 bases between the germline ends. The CDR3 has 15 amino acids. The chain's CDR3 is CASSVSGTPNNEQFF. The CDR3 DNA follows: TGTGCCAGCAGCGTAAGCGGGACACCTAACAATGAGCAGTTCTTC.

The J gene is TRBJ2-1, the V gene TRBV5-1; the match to TRBD2 covers 10 bases. J gave up 0 bases and V 5 bases, and 2 bases lay outside the gene matches. Germline lookup yields CDR1 SGHRS and CDR2 YFSETQ. The CDR3 runs 15 residues. CDR3 amino acids: CASRTSGNSYNEQFF. CDR3 in DNA: TGCGCCAGCAGAACTAGCGGGAACTCCTACAATGAGCAGTTCTTC.

The chain uses TRBV10-3 and TRBJ1-3, with D uncertain. Germline loops: CDR1 ENHRY, CDR2 SYGVKD. The V end lost 0 bases, the J end lost 1 base, and 4 bases lay between the germline ends. CDR3 length equals 14 residues. The CDR3 reads CAISESASGNTIYF. The DNA for the CDR3 is TGTGCCATCAGTGAGTCAGCGTCTGGAAACACCATATATTTT.

This clone was counted a few times. The rearrangement uses TRBV27 and TRBJ1-6; TRBD1 matches at 7 bases. This CDR3 spans 14 amino acids. Germline V lookup: CDR1 MNHEY, CDR2 SMNVEV (reference sequence). Unmatched junction bases numbered 8, after V lost 6 bases and J lost 9 bases. The CDR3 bases are TGTGCCAGCAGATTCTCAGGGGGGACTTCACCCCTCCACTTT. It encodes CASRFSGGTSPLHF.

This rearrangement joins TRBV24-1 to TRBJ1-5; tentative D call: TRBD1 (5 bases). V was cut by 4 bases and J by 2 bases, with 11 bases left in between. This CDR3 spans 15 amino acids. CDR1 and CDR2 from the germline V gene are KGHDR and SFDVKD. The CDR3 coding sequence is TGTGCCACCAGTGAAACAGGAACGGGCAATCAGCCCCAGCATTTT. Its protein is CATSETGTGNQPQHF.

This sequence joins TRBV5-4 and TRBJ2-2, with TRBD2 matching 8 bases. Trimming cost V 4 bases and J 7 bases; bases outside gene matches: 18. Germline CDR1 SGHNT, CDR2 YYREEE (reference sequence). The CDR3 length is 18 residues. This CDR3 reads CASSVPGVAGGLVGELFF. The CDR3 DNA reads TGTGCCAGCAGCGTCCCCGGGGTGGCGGGAGGCTTGGTCGGGGAGCTGTTTTTT.

The rearrangement joins TRBV19 to TRBJ1-5; D is undetermined. The CDR3 has 15 amino acids. Per the germline V gene, CDR1 is LNHDA and CDR2 is SQIVND (reference sequence). Between the trimmed V and J ends, which lost 6 bases and 5 bases, there was a span of 17 bases. DNA of the CDR3: TGTGCCAGTAGATTGTCCGGGGTTGGGGATCAGCCCCAGCATTTT. Encoded protein: CASRLSGVGDQPQHF.

The chain joins TRBV6-5 to TRBJ1-4, with TRBD1 matching 7 bases. The V gene's germline CDR1 is MNHEY and CDR2 SVGAGI. This CDR3 spans 15 amino acids. V trimming: 5 bases; J trimming: 0 bases; junction bases outside the gene matches: 3. The CDR3 DNA reads as TGTGCCAGCAGTCCGACAGGGACAACTAATGAAAAACTGTTTTTT. Translating gives CASSPTGTTNEKLFF.

J is TRBJ2-7 and V is TRBV7-6, with 7 positions matching TRBD1. The CDR3 spans 15 residues. Trimming cost V 1 base and J 2 bases; bases outside gene matches: 5. From germline, CDR1 is SGHVS and CDR2 FNYEAQ. CDR3: CASSLVGQGAYEQYF. DNA of the CDR3: TGTGCCAGCAGCTTAGTTGGGCAGGGGGCCTACGAGCAGTACTTC.

V is TRBV2 and J is TRBJ1-4; 8 nucleotides align to TRBD1. The germline V gene encodes CDR1 SNHLY and CDR2 FYNNEI. The CDR3 is 12 amino acids. Unmatched junction bases numbered 4, after V lost 5 bases and J lost 11 bases. The CDR3 DNA reads as TGTGCCAGCAGTCCAGGGGGCGAGAAACTGTTTTTT. The encoded protein is CASSPGGEKLFF. Full variable domain (outside the CDR3, taken from reference TRBV2 and TRBJ1-4): EPEVTQTPSHQVTQMGQEVILRCVPISNHLYFYWYRQILGQKVEFLVSFYNNEISEKSEIFDDQFSVERPDGSNFTLKIRSTKLEDSAMYFCASSPGGEKLFFGSGTQLSVL.

V gene TRBV4-1 combines with J gene TRBJ1-4; the D gene is possibly TRBD1 (5 bases). The CDR3 has 19 amino acids. Germline CDR1 and CDR2: MGHRA and YSYEKL. V was shortened by 0 bases and J by 7 bases, with 24 bases between the two germline ends. CDR3 nucleotide sequence: TGCGCCAGCAGCCAAGATCAGATTTCCGGTAGGGGAAGTTCTGAAAAACTGTTTTTT. Amino acids: CASSQDQISGRGSSEKLFF.

The chain is built from TRBV13 and TRBJ1-1; 7 positions match TRBD1. Germline assignment: CDR1 PRHDT and CDR2 FYEKMQ (reference sequence). The CDR3 extends over 15 amino acids. V lost 0 bases to trimming and J lost 4 bases; unmatched junction nucleotides: 5. The CDR3 DNA reads TGTGCCAGCAGCTTAGGGGCTAGGGGGCTCACTGAAGCTTTCTTT. Translating it yields CASSLGARGLTEAFF.

The J gene is TRBJ1-1, the V gene TRBV30; D is ambiguous. This CDR3 region has 14 residues. Looked up from germline, CDR1 is GTSNPN and CDR2 is SVGIG (reference sequence). V lost 4 bases and J lost 3, with 15 bases in between. DNA of the CDR3: TGTGCCTGGAAAAGAACAGAGCTGTACACTGAAGCTTTCTTT. It encodes CAWKRTELYTEAFF.

The chain couples TRBV14 to TRBJ1-2, with TRBD1 matching 7 bases. CDR3 length equals 15 residues. Germline-derived CDR1 and CDR2 are SGHDN and FVKESK. Germline trimming cut 3 bases from V and 4 bases from J; bases unmatched to any gene: 8. CDR3 DNA sequence: TGTGCCAGCAGCCAGGTTCGACAGGGACTCTATGGCTACACCTTC. Protein sequence: CASSQVRQGLYGYTF.